The 10 T cell receptor beta chains below come from one sample, sequenced in a study of graft-versus-host responses after intestinal transplantation. Data came from immunoSEQ multiplex PCR; TCRdb stores just in-frame clones and leaves some out. The profile covers under 150,000 clones, with about 92% appearing a single time and under 0.2% taken by the ten largest. The antigens these receptors bind are not known. The sample was unstimulated CD4+ T cells sorted from spleen or lymph node cells, taken before intestinal transplant. The receptor set was obtained from a human donor who received an intestinal transplant.

This clone was seen once. The V and J genes are TRBV5-8 and TRBJ2-3, with D uncertain. Germline CDR1 reads SGHTS; CDR2 reads YDEGEE. Deletions cut 4 bases from V and 2 bases from J, with 17 bases between. This CDR3 has 16 amino acids. CDR3 DNA sequence: TGTGCCAGCAGCGTAGGTATCGGTTACAACACAGATACGCAGTATTTT. It yields the protein CASSVGIGYNTDTQYF. Full variable domain (outside the CDR3, taken from reference TRBV5-8 and TRBJ2-3): EAGVTQSPTHLIKTRGQQATLRCSPISGHTSVYWYQQALGLGLQFLLWYDEGEERNRGNFPPRFSGRQFPNYSSELNVNALELEDSALYLCASSVGIGYNTDTQYFGPGTRLTVL.

The rearrangement links TRBV14 to TRBJ1-2; no definite D call. Trimming took 4 bases from V and 7 from J, leaving 13 bases between them. Looked up from germline, CDR1 is SGHDN and CDR2 is FVKESK. The CDR3 length is 13 residues. Written as DNA, the CDR3 is TGTGCCAGCAGCCCCCGCCCGTACGGTGGCTACACCTTC. It translates to CASSPRPYGGYTF.

The chain has TRBV6-1 and TRBJ1-1; 9 bases agree with TRBD1. The V segment lost 6 bases and the J segment 2 bases; nucleotides outside the gene matches: 4. The CDR3 contains 14 residues. Germline loops: CDR1 MNHNS, CDR2 SASEGT. CDR3 residues: CASRRQGGNTEAFF. As DNA, the CDR3 is TGTGCCAGCAGAAGACAGGGGGGTAACACTGAAGCTTTCTTT.

The chain combines TRBV5-1 with TRBJ2-3; D possibly corresponds to TRBD1 (6 bases). Looked up from germline, CDR1 is SGHRS and CDR2 is YFSETQ. The CDR3 totals 14 residues. V was clipped by 4 bases and J by 1 base, with 10 bases between them. CDR3 DNA sequence: TGCGCCAGCAGCATACGACAGGGCACAGATACGCAGTATTTT. This translates into CASSIRQGTDTQYF.

The chain carries TRBV14 and TRBJ2-2; perhaps D is TRBD1 or TRBD2 (5 bases each). The germline V gene has CDR1 SGHDN and CDR2 FVKESK. V lost 3 bases, J lost 7 bases, and 9 bases lay in between. CDR3 length: 13 amino acids. As DNA, the CDR3 is TGTGCCAGCAGCCAGGGGGTTGTCGGGGAGCTGTTTTTT. It encodes CASSQGVVGELFF.

The chain joins TRBV11-1 to TRBJ1-3; D unclear. This CDR3 has 13 amino acids. V was clipped by 2 bases and J by 8 bases, with 10 bases between them. Looked up from germline, CDR1 is SGHAT and CDR2 is FQDESV (reference sequence). The CDR3: CASSLRPLDTIYF. The DNA for the CDR3 is TGTGCCAGCAGCTTAAGGCCCCTGGACACCATATATTTT. Looking up the rest from reference TRBV11-1 and TRBJ1-3 gives the full variable domain: EAEVAQSPRYKITEKSQAVAFWCDPISGHATLYWYRQILGQGPELLVQFQDESVVDDSQLPKDRFSAERLKGVDSTLKIQPAELGDSAMYLCASSLRPLDTIYFGEGSWLTVV.

The CDR3 region is CASSGFGTLYEQYF. The CDR3 DNA is TGTGCCAGCTCCGGTTTTGGGACTTTATACGAGCAGTACTTC. The rearrangement uses TRBV18 and TRBJ2-7; TRBD2 might be the D (6 bases). Germline CDR1 is KGHSH and CDR2 is LQKENI. Trimming removed 6 bases from V and 4 bases from J, with 16 bases in between. CDR3 length: 14 residues.

The rearrangement uses TRBV14 and TRBJ2-7; D is perhaps TRBD1 (5 bases). The CDR3 covers 15 residues. Trimming cost V 2 bases and J 3 bases, with 14 bases left between them. From germline, CDR1 is SGHDN and CDR2 FVKESK. CDR3 protein: CASSQWPAGIYEQYF. In DNA, the CDR3 is TGTGCCAGCAGCCAATGGCCGGCAGGGATCTACGAGCAGTACTTC.

The chain links TRBV11-2 to TRBJ2-6; D ambiguous. V lost 5 bases, J lost 4 bases, and 15 bases lay in between. Germline CDR1 SGHAT, CDR2 FQNNGV. CDR3 length: 16 amino acids. CDR3 nucleotide sequence: TGTGCCAGCAGCCGACGCCCGGCCTCGGGGGCCAACGTCCTGACTTTC. As protein: CASSRRPASGANVLTF.

V gene TRBV11-3 combines with J gene TRBJ1-1; D unclear. The germline V and J ends were trimmed by 1 base and 2 bases, with 8 bases remaining between them. CDR1 and CDR2 from the germline V gene are SGHNT and YENEEA. The CDR3 totals 14 residues. The CDR3 region is CASSLGRVNTEAFF. DNA for the CDR3: TGTGCCAGCAGCTTAGGCCGAGTTAACACTGAAGCTTTCTTT.